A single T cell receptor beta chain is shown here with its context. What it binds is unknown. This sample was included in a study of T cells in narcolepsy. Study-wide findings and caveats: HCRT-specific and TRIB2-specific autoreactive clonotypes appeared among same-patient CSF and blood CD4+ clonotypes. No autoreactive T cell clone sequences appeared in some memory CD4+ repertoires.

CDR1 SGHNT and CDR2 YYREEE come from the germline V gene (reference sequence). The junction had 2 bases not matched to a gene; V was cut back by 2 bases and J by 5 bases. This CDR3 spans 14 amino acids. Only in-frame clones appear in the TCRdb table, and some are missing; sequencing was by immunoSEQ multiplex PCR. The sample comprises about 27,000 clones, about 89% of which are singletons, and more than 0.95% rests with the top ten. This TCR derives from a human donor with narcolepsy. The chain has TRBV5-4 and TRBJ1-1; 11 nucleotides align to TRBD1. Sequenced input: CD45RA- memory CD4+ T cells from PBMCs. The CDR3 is CASSFGTGGTEAFF. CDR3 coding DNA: TGTGCCAGCAGCTTTGGGACAGGGGGGACTGAAGCTTTCTTT.